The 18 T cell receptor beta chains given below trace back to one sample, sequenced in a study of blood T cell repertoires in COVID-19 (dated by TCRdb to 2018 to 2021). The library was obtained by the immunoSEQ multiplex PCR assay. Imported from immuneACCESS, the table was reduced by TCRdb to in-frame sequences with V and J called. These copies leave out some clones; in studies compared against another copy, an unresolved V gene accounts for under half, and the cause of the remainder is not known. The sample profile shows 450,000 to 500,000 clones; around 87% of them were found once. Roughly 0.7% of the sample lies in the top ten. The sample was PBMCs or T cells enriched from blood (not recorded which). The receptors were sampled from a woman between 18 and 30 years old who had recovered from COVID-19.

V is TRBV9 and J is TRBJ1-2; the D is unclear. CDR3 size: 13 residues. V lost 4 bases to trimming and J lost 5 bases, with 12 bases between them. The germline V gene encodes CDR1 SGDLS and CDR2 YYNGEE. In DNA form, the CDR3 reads TGTGCCAGCAGCCCCCCGGGCGGGTATGGCTACACCTTC. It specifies CASSPPGGYGYTF. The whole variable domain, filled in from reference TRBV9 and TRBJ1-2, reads DSGVTQTPKHLITATGQRVTLRCSPRSGDLSVYWYQQSLDQGLQFLIQYYNGEERAKGNILERFSAQQFPDLHSELNLSSLELGDSALYFCASSPPGGYGYTFGSGTRLTVV.

The CDR3 DNA follows: TGTGCCAGCAGCTTCCCAGGGGATGGCACTAATGAAAAACTGTTTTTT. Translation gives CASSFPGDGTNEKLFF. The genes are TRBV9 and TRBJ1-4; D is possibly TRBD1 (6 bases). Germline assignment: CDR1 SGDLS and CDR2 YYNGEE. The CDR3 sequence is 16 residues long. V lost 4 bases, J lost 2 bases, and 15 bases lay in between.

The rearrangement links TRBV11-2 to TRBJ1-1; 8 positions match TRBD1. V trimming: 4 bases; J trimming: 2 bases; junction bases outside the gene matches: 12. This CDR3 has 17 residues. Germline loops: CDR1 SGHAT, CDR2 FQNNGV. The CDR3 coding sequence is TGTGCCAGCAGCTCAAACAGGGGGTCGAAAAGAAACACTGAAGCTTTCTTT. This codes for CASSSNRGSKRNTEAFF.

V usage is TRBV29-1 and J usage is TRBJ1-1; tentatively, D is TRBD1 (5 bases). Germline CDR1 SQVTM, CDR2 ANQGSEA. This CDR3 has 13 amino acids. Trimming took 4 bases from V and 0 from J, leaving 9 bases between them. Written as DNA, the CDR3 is TGCAGCGTTGCAGGGCAGATGAACACTGAAGCTTTCTTT. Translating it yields CSVAGQMNTEAFF. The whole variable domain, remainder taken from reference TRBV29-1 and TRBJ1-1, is SAVISQKPSRDICQRGTSLTIQCQVDSQVTMMFWYRQQPGQSLTLIATANQGSEATYESGFVIDKFPISRPNLTFSTLTVSNMSPEDSSIYLCSVAGQMNTEAFFGQGTRLTVV.

The CDR3 loop reads CASSAVSGGGVNEQFF. In DNA, the CDR3 is TGTGCCAGCAGTGCCGTTAGCGGGGGGGGAGTGAATGAGCAGTTCTTC. V and J are TRBV9 and TRBJ2-1; 11 bases are a match to TRBD2. The CDR3 is 16 residues long. The junction had 11 bases not matched to a gene; V was cut back by 5 bases and J by 7 bases. Per the germline V gene, CDR1 is SGDLS and CDR2 is YYNGEE.

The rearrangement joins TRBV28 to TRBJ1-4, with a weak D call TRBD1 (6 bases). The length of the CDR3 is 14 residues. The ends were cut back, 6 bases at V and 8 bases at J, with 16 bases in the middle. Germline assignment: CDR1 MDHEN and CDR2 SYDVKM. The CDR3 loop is CASRTRGLREKLFF. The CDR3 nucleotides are TGTGCCAGCAGGACCAGGGGTTTGAGAGAAAAACTGTTTTTT.

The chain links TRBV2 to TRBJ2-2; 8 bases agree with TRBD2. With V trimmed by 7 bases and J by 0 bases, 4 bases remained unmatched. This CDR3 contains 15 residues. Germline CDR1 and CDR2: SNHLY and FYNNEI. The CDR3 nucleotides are TGTGCCAGCAACGGACTAGCTACGAACACCGGGGAGCTGTTTTTT. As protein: CASNGLATNTGELFF.

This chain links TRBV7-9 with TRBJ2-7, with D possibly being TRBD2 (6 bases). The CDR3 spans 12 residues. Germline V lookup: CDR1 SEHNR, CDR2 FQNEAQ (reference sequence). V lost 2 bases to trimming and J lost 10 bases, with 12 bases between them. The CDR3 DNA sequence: TGTGCCAGCAGCTTATTGGCGGGGACTCAGTACTTC. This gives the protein CASSLLAGTQYF. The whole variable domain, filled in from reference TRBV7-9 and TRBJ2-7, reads DTGVSQNPRHKITKRGQNVTFRCDPISEHNRLYWYRQTLGQGPEFLTYFQNEAQLEKSRLLSDRFSAERPKGSFSTLEIQRTEQGDSAMYLCASSLLAGTQYFGPGTRLTVT.

The CDR3 reads CASTFDRNSPLHF. CDR3 bases: TGTGCCAGTACCTTTGACAGAAATTCACCCCTCCACTTT. The chain uses TRBV5-6 and TRBJ1-6, with D maybe TRBD1 (5 bases). V lost 8 bases and J lost 7, with 13 bases in between. The CDR3 has 13 residues. Germline-derived CDR1 and CDR2 are SGHDT and YYEEEE.

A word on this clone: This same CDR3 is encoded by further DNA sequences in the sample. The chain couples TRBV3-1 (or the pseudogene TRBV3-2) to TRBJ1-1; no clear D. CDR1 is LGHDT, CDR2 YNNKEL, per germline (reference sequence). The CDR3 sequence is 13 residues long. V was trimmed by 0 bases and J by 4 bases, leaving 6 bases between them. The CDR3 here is CASSQDRGTEAFF. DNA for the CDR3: TGTGCCAGCAGCCAAGATCGGGGCACTGAAGCTTTCTTT.

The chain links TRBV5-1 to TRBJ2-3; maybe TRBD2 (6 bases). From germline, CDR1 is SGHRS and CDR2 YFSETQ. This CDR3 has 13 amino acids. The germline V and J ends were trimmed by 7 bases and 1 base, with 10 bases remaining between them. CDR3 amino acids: CASGGGGTDTQYF. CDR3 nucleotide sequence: TGCGCCAGCGGAGGCGGGGGCACAGATACGCAGTATTTT.

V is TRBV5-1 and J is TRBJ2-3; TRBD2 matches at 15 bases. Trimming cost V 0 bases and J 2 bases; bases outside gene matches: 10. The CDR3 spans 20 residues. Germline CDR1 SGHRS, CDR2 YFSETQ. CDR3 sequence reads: CASSLAPPGLAGGYTDTQYF. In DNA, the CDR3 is TGCGCCAGCAGCTTGGCCCCTCCGGGACTAGCGGGGGGATACACAGATACGCAGTATTTT.

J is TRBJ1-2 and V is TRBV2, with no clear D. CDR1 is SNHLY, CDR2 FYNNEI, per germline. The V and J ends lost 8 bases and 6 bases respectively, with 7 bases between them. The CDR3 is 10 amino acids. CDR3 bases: TGTGCCAGCGGCCTAGATGGCTACACCTTC. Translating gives CASGLDGYTF.

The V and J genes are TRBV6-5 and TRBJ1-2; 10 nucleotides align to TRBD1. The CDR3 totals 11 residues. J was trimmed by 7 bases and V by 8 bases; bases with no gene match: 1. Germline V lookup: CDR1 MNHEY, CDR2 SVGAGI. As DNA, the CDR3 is TGTGCCAGCGGACAGGGGGGTGGCTACACCTTC. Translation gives CASGQGGGYTF.

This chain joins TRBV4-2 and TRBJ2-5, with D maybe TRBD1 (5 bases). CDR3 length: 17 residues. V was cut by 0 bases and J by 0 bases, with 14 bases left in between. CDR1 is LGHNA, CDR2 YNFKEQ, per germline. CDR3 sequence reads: CASSQDGATSYQETQYF. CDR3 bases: TGTGCCAGCAGCCAAGATGGGGCTACATCGTACCAAGAGACCCAGTACTTC.

The chain's CDR3 is CASSPKAGGTEAFF. As DNA, the CDR3 is TGTGCCAGCAGCCCGAAAGCAGGGGGCACTGAAGCTTTCTTT. The V call is TRBV9, the J call TRBJ1-1; 7 bases align to TRBD1. The CDR3 has 14 amino acids. J was trimmed by 4 bases and V by 4 bases; bases with no gene match: 7. Germline assignment: CDR1 SGDLS and CDR2 YYNGEE.

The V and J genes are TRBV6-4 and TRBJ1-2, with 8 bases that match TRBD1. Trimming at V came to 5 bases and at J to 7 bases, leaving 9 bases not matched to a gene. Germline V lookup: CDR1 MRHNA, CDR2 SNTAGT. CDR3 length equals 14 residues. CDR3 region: CASSPQGDRGGYTF. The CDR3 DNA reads TGTGCCAGCAGTCCACAGGGGGATCGTGGTGGCTACACCTTC.

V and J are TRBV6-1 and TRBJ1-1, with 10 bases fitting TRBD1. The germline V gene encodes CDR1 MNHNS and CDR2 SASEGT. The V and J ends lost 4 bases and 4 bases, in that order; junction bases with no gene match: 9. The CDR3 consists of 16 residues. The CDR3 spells CASSGGQGRSGTEAFF. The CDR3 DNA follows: TGTGCCAGCAGTGGGGGACAGGGGAGAAGCGGCACTGAAGCTTTCTTT.